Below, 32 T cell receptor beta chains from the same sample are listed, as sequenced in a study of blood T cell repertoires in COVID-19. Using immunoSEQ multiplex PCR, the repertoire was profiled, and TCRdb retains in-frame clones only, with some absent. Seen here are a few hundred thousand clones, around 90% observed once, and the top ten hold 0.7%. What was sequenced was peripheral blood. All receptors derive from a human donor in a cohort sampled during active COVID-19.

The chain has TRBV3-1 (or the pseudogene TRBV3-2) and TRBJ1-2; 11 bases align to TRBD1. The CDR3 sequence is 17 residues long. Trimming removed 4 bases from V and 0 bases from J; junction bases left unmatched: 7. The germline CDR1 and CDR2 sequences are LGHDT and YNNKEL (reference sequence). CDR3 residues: CASSPRGQGVPNYGYTF. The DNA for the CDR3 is TGTGCCAGCAGCCCAAGGGGACAGGGGGTCCCTAACTATGGCTACACCTTC.

The DNA for the CDR3 is TGTGCCAGTGGTGCGCAGGGCGCAAACGAGCAGTACTTC. Translated: CASGAQGANEQYF. The V and J genes are TRBV19 and TRBJ2-7; weak D call: TRBD1 (5 bases). V lost 8 bases and J lost 5, with 16 bases in between. Germline lookup yields CDR1 LNHDA and CDR2 SQIVND (reference sequence). CDR3 length: 13 residues.

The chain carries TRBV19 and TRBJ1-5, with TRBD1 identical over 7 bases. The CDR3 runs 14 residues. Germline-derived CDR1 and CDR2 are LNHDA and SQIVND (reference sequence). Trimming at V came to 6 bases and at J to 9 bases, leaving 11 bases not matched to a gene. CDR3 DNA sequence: TGTGCCAGTAGCACCGGGACAGCCAGTTGGCCCCAGCATTTT. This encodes CASSTGTASWPQHF.

This chain's CDR3 is CASSLDPLSGEQFF. The CDR3 DNA sequence: TGTGCCAGCAGCTTAGATCCCCTATCTGGTGAGCAGTTCTTC. This chain uses TRBV11-3 with TRBJ2-1, with D uncertain. Germline CDR1 is SGHNT and CDR2 is YENEEA. The V and J ends lost 0 bases and 9 bases respectively, with 12 bases between them. The CDR3 spans 14 residues.

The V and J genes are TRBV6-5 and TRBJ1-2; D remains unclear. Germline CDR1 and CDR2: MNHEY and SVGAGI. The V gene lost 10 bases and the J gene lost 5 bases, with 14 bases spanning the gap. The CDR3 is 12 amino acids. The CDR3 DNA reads TGTGCCACCACCCGCGGGGAGTATGGCTACACCTTC. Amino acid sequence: CATTRGEYGYTF.

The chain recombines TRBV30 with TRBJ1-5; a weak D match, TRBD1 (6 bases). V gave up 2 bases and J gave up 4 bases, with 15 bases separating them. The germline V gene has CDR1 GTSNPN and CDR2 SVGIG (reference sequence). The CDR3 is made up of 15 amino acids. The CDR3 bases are TGTGCCTGGAGTCCCAAACAGGGTTTGAATCAGCCCCAGCATTTT. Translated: CAWSPKQGLNQPQHF.

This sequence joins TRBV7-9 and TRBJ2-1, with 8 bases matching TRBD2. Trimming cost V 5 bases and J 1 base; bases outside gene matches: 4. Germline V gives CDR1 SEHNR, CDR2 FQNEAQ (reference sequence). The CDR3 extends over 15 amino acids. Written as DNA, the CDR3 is TGTGCCAGCAGCCCCGGCGGGGGGTCCTACAATGAGCAGTTCTTC. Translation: CASSPGGGSYNEQFF.

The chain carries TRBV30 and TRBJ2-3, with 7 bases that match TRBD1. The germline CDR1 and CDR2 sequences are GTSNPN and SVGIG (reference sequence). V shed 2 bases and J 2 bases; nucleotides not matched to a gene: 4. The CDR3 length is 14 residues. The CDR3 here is CAWSLGQNTDTQYF. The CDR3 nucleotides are TGTGCCTGGAGTCTGGGACAGAACACAGATACGCAGTATTTT.

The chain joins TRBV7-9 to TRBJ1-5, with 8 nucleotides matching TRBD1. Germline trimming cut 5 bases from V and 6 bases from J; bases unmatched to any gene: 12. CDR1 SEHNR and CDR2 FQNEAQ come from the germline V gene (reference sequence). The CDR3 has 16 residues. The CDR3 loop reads CASSNSDRGRGQPQHF. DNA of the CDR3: TGTGCCAGCAGCAACAGTGACAGGGGACGGGGTCAGCCCCAGCATTTT.

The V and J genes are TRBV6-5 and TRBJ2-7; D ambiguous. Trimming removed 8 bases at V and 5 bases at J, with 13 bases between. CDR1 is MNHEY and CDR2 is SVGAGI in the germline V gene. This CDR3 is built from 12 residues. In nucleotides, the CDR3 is TGTGCCAGCTCGCGCGTAAGCCACGAGCAGTACTTC. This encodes CASSRVSHEQYF.

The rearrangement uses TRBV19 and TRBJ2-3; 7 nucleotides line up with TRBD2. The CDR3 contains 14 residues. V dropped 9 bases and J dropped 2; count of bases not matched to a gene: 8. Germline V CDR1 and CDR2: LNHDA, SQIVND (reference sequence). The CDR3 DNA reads TGTGCCAGCACCGGACTAGACGACACAGATACGCAGTATTTT. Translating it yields CASTGLDDTDTQYF.

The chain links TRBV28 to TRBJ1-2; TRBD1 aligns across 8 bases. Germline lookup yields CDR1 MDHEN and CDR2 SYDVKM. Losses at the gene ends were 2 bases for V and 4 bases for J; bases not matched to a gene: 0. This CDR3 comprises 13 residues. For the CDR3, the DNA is TGTGCCAGCAGTTTAGGGACAGGCTATGGCTACACCTTC. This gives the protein CASSLGTGYGYTF.

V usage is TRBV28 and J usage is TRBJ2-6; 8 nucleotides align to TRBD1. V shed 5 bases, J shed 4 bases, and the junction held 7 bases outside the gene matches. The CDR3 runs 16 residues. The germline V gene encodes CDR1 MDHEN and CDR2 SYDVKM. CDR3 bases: TGTGCCAGCAGTGGACAGGGTTGGGCGGGGGCCAACGTCCTGACTTTC. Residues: CASSGQGWAGANVLTF.

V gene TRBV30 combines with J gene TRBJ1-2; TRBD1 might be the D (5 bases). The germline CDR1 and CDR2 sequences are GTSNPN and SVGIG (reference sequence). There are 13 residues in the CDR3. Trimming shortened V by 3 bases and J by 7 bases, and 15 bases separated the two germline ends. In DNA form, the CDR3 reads TGTGCCTGGAGCTCAGGTCTAGGGGCTGGCTACACCTTC. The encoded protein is CAWSSGLGAGYTF.

The CDR3 reads CASADLTGSRGGYF. The DNA of the CDR3 is TGTGCCAGCGCCGATCTGACAGGGTCGCGGGGGGGGTACTTC. The chain combines TRBV27 with TRBJ2-7, with 9 bases matching TRBD2. The CDR3 is 14 residues long. CDR1 and CDR2 from the germline V gene are MNHEY and SMNVEV (reference sequence). Trimming at V came to 8 bases and at J to 12 bases, leaving 17 bases not matched to a gene.

The CDR3 region has the DNA TGTGCCACCGGGACAGGGAGATCACCCCTCCACTTT. This sequence encodes CATGTGRSPLHF. This rearrangement joins TRBV10-3 to TRBJ1-6, with TRBD1 matching over 9 bases. Germline CDR1 and CDR2: ENHRY and SYGVKD. V lost 10 bases to trimming and J lost 10 bases; unmatched junction nucleotides: 5. This CDR3 has 12 residues.

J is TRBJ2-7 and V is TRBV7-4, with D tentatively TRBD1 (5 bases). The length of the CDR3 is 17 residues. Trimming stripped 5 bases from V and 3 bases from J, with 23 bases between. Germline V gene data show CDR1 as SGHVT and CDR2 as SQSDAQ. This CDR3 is CASSHAQQGASRYEQYF. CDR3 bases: TGTGCCAGCAGCCACGCCCAACAAGGGGCCTCTCGCTACGAGCAGTACTTC.

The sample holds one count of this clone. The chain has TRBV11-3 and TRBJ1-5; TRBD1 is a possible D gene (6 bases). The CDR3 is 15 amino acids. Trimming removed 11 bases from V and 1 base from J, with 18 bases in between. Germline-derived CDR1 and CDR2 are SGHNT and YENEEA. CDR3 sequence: CAFSGVSKSNQPQHF. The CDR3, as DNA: TGTGCCTTTTCAGGGGTAAGTAAGAGCAATCAGCCCCAGCATTTT. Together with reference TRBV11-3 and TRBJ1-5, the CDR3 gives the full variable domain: EAGVVQSPRYKIIEKKQPVAFWCNPISGHNTLYWYLQNLGQGPELLIRYENEEAVDDSQLPKDRFSAERLKGVDSTLKIQPAELGDSAVYLCAFSGVSKSNQPQHFGDGTRLSIL.

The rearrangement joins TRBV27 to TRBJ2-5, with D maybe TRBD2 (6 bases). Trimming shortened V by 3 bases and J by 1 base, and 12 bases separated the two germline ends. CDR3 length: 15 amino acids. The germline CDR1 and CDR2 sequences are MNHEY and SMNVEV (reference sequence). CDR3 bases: TGTGCCAGCAGTTTTGGCGGGGCCTTCCAAGAGACCCAGTACTTC. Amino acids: CASSFGGAFQETQYF.

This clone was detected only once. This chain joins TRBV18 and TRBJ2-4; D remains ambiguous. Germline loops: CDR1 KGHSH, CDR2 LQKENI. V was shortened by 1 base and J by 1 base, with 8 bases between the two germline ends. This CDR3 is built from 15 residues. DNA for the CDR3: TGTGCCAGCTCACCACTAGCTGCGGCCAAAAACATTCAGTACTTC. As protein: CASSPLAAAKNIQYF.

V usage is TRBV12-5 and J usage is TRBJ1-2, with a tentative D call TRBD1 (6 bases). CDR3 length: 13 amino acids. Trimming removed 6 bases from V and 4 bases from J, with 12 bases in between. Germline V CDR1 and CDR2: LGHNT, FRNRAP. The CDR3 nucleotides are TGTGCTAGTGGACCGGACAGTCTCTATGGCTACACCTTC. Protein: CASGPDSLYGYTF.

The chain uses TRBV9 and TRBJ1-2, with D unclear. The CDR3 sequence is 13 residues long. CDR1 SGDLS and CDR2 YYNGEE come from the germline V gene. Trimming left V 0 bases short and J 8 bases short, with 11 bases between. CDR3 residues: CASSVGGTFGYTF. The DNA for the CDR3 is TGTGCCAGCAGCGTAGGAGGAACATTCGGCTACACCTTC. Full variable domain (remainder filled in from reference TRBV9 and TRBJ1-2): DSGVTQTPKHLITATGQRVTLRCSPRSGDLSVYWYQQSLDQGLQFLIQYYNGEERAKGNILERFSAQQFPDLHSELNLSSLELGDSALYFCASSVGGTFGYTFGSGTRLTVV.

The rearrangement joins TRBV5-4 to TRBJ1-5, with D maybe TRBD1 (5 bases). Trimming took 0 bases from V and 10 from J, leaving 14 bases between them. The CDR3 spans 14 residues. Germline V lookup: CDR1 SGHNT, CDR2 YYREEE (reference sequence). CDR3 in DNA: TGTGCCAGCAGCTTGGAGGGGATACAGGAACCCCAGCATTTT. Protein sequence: CASSLEGIQEPQHF.

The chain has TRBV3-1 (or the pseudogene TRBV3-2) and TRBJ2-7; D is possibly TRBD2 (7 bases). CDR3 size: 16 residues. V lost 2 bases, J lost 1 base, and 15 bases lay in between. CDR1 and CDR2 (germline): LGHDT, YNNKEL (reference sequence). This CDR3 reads CASSQRGGGPSYEQYF. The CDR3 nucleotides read TGTGCCAGCAGCCAAAGGGGCGGGGGCCCTTCCTACGAGCAGTACTTC.

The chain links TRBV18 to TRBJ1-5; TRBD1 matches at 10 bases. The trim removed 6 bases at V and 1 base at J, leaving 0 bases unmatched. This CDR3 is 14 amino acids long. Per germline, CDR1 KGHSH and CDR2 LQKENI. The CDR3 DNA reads TGTGCCAGCTCGGGACAGGGGAGCAATCAGCCCCAGCATTTT. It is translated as CASSGQGSNQPQHF.

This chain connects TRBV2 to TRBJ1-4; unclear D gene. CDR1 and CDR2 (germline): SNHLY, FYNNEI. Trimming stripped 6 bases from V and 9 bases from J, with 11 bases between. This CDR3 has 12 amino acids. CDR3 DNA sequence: TGTGCCAGCAGCGGGGAGCCCCAAAAACTGTTTTTT. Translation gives CASSGEPQKLFF.

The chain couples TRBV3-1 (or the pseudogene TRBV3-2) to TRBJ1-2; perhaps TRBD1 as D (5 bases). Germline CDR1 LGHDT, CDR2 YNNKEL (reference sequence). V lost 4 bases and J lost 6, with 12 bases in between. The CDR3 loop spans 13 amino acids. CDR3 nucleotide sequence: TGTGCCAGCAGCCGCAGATCCAGGGATGGCTACACCTTC. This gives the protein CASSRRSRDGYTF.

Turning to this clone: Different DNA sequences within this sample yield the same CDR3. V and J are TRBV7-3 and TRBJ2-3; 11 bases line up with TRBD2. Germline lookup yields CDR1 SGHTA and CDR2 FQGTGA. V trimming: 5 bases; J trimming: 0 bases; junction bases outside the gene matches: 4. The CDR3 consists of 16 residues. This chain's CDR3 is CASSAGTSGSTDTQYF. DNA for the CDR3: TGTGCCAGCAGCGCCGGGACTAGCGGTAGCACAGATACGCAGTATTTT.

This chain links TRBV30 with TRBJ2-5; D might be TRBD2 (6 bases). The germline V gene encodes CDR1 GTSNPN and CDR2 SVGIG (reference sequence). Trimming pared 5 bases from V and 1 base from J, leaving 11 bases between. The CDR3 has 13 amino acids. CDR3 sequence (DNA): TGTGCCTGGGGGGGAGGTGGCCAAGAGACCCAGTACTTC. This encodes CAWGGGGQETQYF. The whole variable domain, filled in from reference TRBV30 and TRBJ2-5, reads SQTIHQWPATLVQPVGSPLSLECTVEGTSNPNLYWYRQAAGRGLQLLFYSVGIGQISSEVPQNLSASRPQDRQFILSSKKLLLSDSGFYLCAWGGGGQETQYFGPGTRLLVL.

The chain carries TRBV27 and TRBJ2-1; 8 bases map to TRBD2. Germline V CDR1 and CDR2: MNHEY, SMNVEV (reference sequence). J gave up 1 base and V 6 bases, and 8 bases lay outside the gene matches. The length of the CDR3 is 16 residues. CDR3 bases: TGTGCCAGCAGCCTCCGGGCGGGGGGTTCCTACAATGAGCAGTTCTTC. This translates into CASSLRAGGSYNEQFF.

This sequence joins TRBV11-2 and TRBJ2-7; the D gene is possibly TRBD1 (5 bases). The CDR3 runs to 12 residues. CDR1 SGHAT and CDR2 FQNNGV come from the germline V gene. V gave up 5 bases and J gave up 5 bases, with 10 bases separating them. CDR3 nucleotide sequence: TGTGCCAGCAGCGGGGCAGGGAACGAGCAGTACTTC. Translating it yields CASSGAGNEQYF.

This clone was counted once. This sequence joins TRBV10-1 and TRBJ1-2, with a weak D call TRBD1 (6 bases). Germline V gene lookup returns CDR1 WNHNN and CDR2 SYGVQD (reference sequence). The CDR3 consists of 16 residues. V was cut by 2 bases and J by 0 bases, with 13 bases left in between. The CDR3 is CASSETGTPSNYGYTF. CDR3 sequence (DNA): TGCGCCAGCAGTGAGACCGGGACACCCTCTAACTATGGCTACACCTTC.